These T cell receptor beta chains were read from a single sample in a study of blood T cells in healthy people across ages. TCRdb itself ran the 5' RACE reads through MiXCR, one entry per CDR3 protein. This sample carries around 1,000,000 distinct CDR3 sequences, 30% to 40% of them seen once, and the ten largest clones take roughly 13%. Sequencing used blood. All receptors derive from a man between 18 and 35 years old in good health. Both conserved end residues are part of each CDR3. The D gene is left open where the match is weak. Part of the rows lack a size; the others show once, few, many or a class for expanded clones.

j_call | d_call | v_call | clone_size | cdr3_aa | cdr3_nt
TRBJ2-5 | . | TRBV20-1 | few | CSARDPVGRTQETQYF | TGCAGTGCTAGAGATCCCGTTGGCAGGACCCAAGAGACCCAGTACTTC
TRBJ1-1 | TRBD1 | TRBV20-1 | few | CSAPNGQGSRGAFF | TGCAGTGCTCCCAACGGACAGGGGAGTCGTGGAGCTTTCTTT
TRBJ2-1 | . | TRBV29-1 | . | CSVGKGTGPMIF | .
TRBJ1-1 | . | TRBV11-1 | . | CASSLVGVQAFF | TGTGCCAGCAGCTTAGTAGGGGTTCAAGCTTTCTTT
TRBJ2-3 | . | TRBV6-6 | . | CASSYVRDTQYF | TGTGCCAGCAGTTACGTACGCGATACGCAGTATTTT
TRBJ2-1 | TRBD2 | TRBV20-1 | many | CSAKNSKRGYNEQFF | TGCAGTGCTAAGAACTCCAAGCGGGGGTACAATGAGCAGTTCTTC
TRBJ2-3 | TRBD1 | TRBV4-1 | few | CASSQDQGADTQYF | TGCGCCAGCAGCCAAGATCAGGGGGCAGATACGCAGTATTTT
TRBJ1-1 | . | TRBV12-3/TRBV12-4 | few | CASPQGPEAFF | TGTGCCAGCCCCCAGGGGCCTGAAGCTTTCTTT
TRBJ1-1 | . | TRBV29-1 | few | CSVVRGAEAFF | TGCAGCGTTGTCAGGGGAGCTGAAGCTTTCTTT
TRBJ2-6 | . | TRBV6-5 | . | CASSHGLSGANVLTF | TGTGCCAGCAGCCATGGACTCTCTGGGGCCAACGTCCTGACTTTC
TRBJ1-2 | . | TRBV15 | many | CATSRETTEVGGYTF | TGTGCCACCAGCAGAGAAACAACAGAAGTGGGTGGCTACACCTTC
TRBJ2-3 | TRBD2 | TRBV5-1 | few | CASSSRLAGAASTDTQYF | TGCGCCAGCAGCTCGAGGCTAGCGGGGGCCGCTAGCACAGATACGCAGTATTTT
TRBJ1-2 | . | TRBV20-1 | . | CSARDRRGNYGYTF | TGCAGTGCTAGAGATCGTAGGGGGAACTATGGCTACACCTTC
TRBJ1-2 | . | TRBV4-1 | few | CASSQTKGGGYGYTF | TGCGCCAGCAGCCAAACGAAAGGGGGAGGCTATGGCTACACCTTC
TRBJ2-5 | . | TRBV29-1 | . | CSTWSVWSQETQYF | TGCAGCACGTGGAGCGTATGGTCCCAAGAGACCCAGTACTTC
TRBJ1-4 | . | TRBV18 | . | CASSRGKLGTNEKLFF | TGTGCCAGCTCACGGGGGAAACTTGGAACTAATGAAAAACTGTTTTTT
TRBJ1-1 | TRBD1 | TRBV7-9 | . | CASSFVRDRDTEAFF | TGTGCCAGCAGCTTCGTCCGGGACAGAGACACTGAAGCTTTCTTT
TRBJ1-1 | . | TRBV4-1 | . | CASSQVGYEAFF | TGCGCCAGCAGCCAAGTGGGGTATGAAGCTTTCTTT
TRBJ1-2 | . | TRBV7-9 | few | CASSLDSTHGYTF | TGTGCCAGCAGCTTAGACAGTACCCATGGCTACACCTTC
TRBJ2-7 | . | TRBV5-1 | . | CASSLRGDNVQYF | TGCGCCAGCAGCTTGAGGGGAGACAATGTGCAGTACTTC
TRBJ1-1 | . | TRBV20-1 | many | CSARGTLNTEAFF | TGCAGTGCTAGAGGGACATTGAACACTGAAGCTTTCTTT
TRBJ2-7 | . | TRBV11-2 | once | CASSLVWGNNEQYF | TGTGCCAGCAGCTTAGTCTGGGGAAACAATGAGCAGTACTTC
TRBJ1-1 | TRBD1 | TRBV6-1 | . | CASSLDRAPAVGTEAFF | TGTGCCAGCAGTCTAGACAGGGCGCCGGCGGTCGGCACTGAAGCTTTCTTT
TRBJ2-3 | . | TRBV9 | few | CASNPKAALGTDTQYF | TGTGCCAGCAACCCCAAGGCGGCTTTGGGCACAGATACGCAGTATTTT
TRBJ2-1 | . | TRBV10-3 | . | CAIWDGRNEQFF | TGTGCCATCTGGGACGGGCGGAATGAGCAGTTCTTC
TRBJ1-4 | . | TRBV7-2 | . | CASSSDRNEKLFF | TGTGCCAGCAGCTCTGACCGTAATGAAAAACTGTTTTTT